The 11 T cell receptor beta chains in this list originate from one sample, sequenced in a study of T cells in tumors after PD-1 blockade (dated by TCRdb to the late 2010s). Receptor amplification or capture employed the immunoSEQ multiplex PCR assay. The source is immuneACCESS, and TCRdb retained only in-frame sequences with V and J called. Part of the clones is not carried over; for the studies checked, unresolved V genes explain less than half of this, and the remainder is unexplained. Counted in this sample were about 63,000 clones; less than 85% of them appeared once. The leading ten clones occupy about 4.8% of the sample. Interpreted using the paper, the time point label stands for: after anti-PD-1 therapy. The specimen comprised PBMCs, sampled after anti-PD-1 treatment. The receptors come from a human donor with basal cell carcinoma.

The V and J genes are TRBV29-1 and TRBJ1-2; D gene uncertain. CDR1 and CDR2 from the germline V gene are SQVTM and ANQGSEA. Trimming cost V 3 bases and J 10 bases, with 18 bases left between them. This CDR3 is 13 amino acids long. The CDR3, as DNA: TGCAGCGTTGAGGACGGCACCCTCTTCTCCTACACCTTC. Translation: CSVEDGTLFSYTF.

This sequence joins TRBV7-9 and TRBJ1-1; TRBD1 might be the D (6 bases). The CDR3 sequence is 15 residues long. V shed 4 bases and J shed 4 bases, with 16 bases lying between them. The V gene's germline CDR1 is SEHNR and CDR2 FQNEAQ (reference sequence). The CDR3 DNA is TGTGCCAGCAGCTCGCTCGTACAGGGCCCCACTGAAGCTTTCTTT. Translating it yields CASSSLVQGPTEAFF.

The CDR3 region has the DNA TGTGCCAGCAGCTTACCGGGGAACACTGAAGCTTTCTTT. It is translated as CASSLPGNTEAFF. The chain carries TRBV7-8 and TRBJ1-1; no firm D call. Trimming took off 2 bases at V and 1 base at J, with 5 bases between the two ends. The length of the CDR3 is 13 residues. Germline lookup yields CDR1 SGHVS and CDR2 FQNEAQ. The full variable domain, completed using reference TRBV7-8 and TRBJ1-1, is GAGVSQSPRYKVAKRGQDVALRCDPISGHVSLFWYQQALGQGPEFLTYFQNEAQLDKSGLPSDRFFAERPEGSVSTLKIQRTQQEDSAVYLCASSLPGNTEAFFGQGTRLTVV.

CDR3 coding DNA: TGTGCCAGCAGCCCCAGGACTAGCGGGGGGACTAGCACAGATACGCAGTATTTT. The encoded protein is CASSPRTSGGTSTDTQYF. V is TRBV5-4 and J is TRBJ2-3, with 14 bases that match TRBD2. J was trimmed by 0 bases and V by 4 bases; bases with no gene match: 7. The CDR3 runs to 18 residues. Germline V gene sequence: CDR1 SGHNT, CDR2 YYREEE (reference sequence). Together with reference TRBV5-4 and TRBJ2-3, the CDR3 gives the full variable domain: ETGVTQSPTHLIKTRGQQVTLRCSSQSGHNTVSWYQQALGQGPQFIFQYYREEENGRGNFPPRFSGLQFPNYSSELNVNALELDDSALYLCASSPRTSGGTSTDTQYFGPGTRLTVL.

The chain joins TRBV27 to TRBJ2-3; TRBD2 matches at 10 bases. CDR3 length: 16 residues. J gave up 2 bases and V 6 bases, and 8 bases lay outside the gene matches. Germline assignment: CDR1 MNHEY and CDR2 SMNVEV (reference sequence). This CDR3 reads CASSAAGGIPTDTQYF. The CDR3 region has the DNA TGTGCCAGCAGCGCAGCGGGGGGGATACCCACAGATACGCAGTATTTT.

CDR3 DNA: TGTGCCAGCAGCCCCAGACAGGATGAGCAGTTCTTC. It codes for CASSPRQDEQFF. V is TRBV6-5 and J is TRBJ2-1; D perhaps matches TRBD1 (6 bases). Per germline, CDR1 MNHEY and CDR2 SVGAGI. Between the trimmed V and J ends, which lost 6 bases and 8 bases, there was a span of 11 bases. This CDR3 region has 12 residues.

V and J are TRBV7-2 and TRBJ2-5; no clear D gene. V lost 5 bases and J 5 bases, leaving 15 bases between the germline ends. Germline V lookup: CDR1 SGHTA, CDR2 FQGNSA. The CDR3 is 14 amino acids. DNA of the CDR3: TGTGCCAGCAGCAATTCCGGGCGTGGGGAGACCCAGTACTTC. This translates into CASSNSGRGETQYF.

Of note for this clone: Other nucleotide sequences in the sample specify the same CDR3. The chain joins TRBV6-5 to TRBJ2-1; 7 nucleotides line up with TRBD1. This CDR3 comprises 16 residues. V was pared by 0 bases and J by 4 bases, with 6 bases of the junction left unmatched. Per germline, CDR1 MNHEY and CDR2 SVGAGI. This CDR3 reads CASSYSPGQRYNEQFF. The CDR3 bases are TGTGCCAGCAGTTACTCGCCGGGACAGAGATACAATGAGCAGTTCTTC.

This clone was seen more than once but under ten times. J is TRBJ2-3 and V is TRBV5-6; no clear D. The length of the CDR3 is 12 residues. CDR1 and CDR2 from the germline V gene are SGHDT and YYEEEE. Trimming left V 1 base short and J 8 bases short, with 8 bases between. DNA of the CDR3: TGTGCCAGCAGCTTGAACCTGGGTACGCAGTATTTT. Translation: CASSLNLGTQYF.

The V and J genes are TRBV2 and TRBJ2-1; 11 bases are shared with TRBD2. This CDR3 comprises 14 residues. V was pared by 4 bases and J by 6 bases, with 2 bases of the junction left unmatched. In germline, CDR1 is SNHLY, CDR2 FYNNEI. CDR3 protein: CASSGTSGFNEQFF. Here the CDR3 DNA reads TGTGCCAGCAGTGGGACTAGCGGGTTCAATGAGCAGTTCTTC. Based on the CDR3 plus reference TRBV2 and TRBJ2-1, the full variable domain is EPEVTQTPSHQVTQMGQEVILRCVPISNHLYFYWYRQILGQKVEFLVSFYNNEISEKSEIFDDQFSVERPDGSNFTLKIRSTKLEDSAMYFCASSGTSGFNEQFFGPGTRLTVL.

Only a few counts were recorded for this clone. The same CDR3 is also encoded by other DNA sequences in this sample. The rearrangement joins TRBV30 to TRBJ1-2; D unresolved. Germline CDR1 GTSNPN, CDR2 SVGIG (reference sequence). The CDR3 length is 12 residues. V lost 0 bases and J 8 bases, leaving 10 bases between the germline ends. The CDR3 DNA reads as TGTGCCTGGAGTGTACAAAGTGGCGGCTACACCTTC. This codes for CAWSVQSGGYTF.